This entry lists 10 T cell receptor beta chains sequenced from one sample in a study of control samples from healthy donors and cancer patients. TCRdb keeps only in-frame clones here, not all; method: immunoSEQ multiplex PCR. The table includes hundreds of thousands of clones, approximately 80% detected once. What was sequenced was PBMCs. Source of these receptors: a woman in her fifties or sixties with lung cancer.

The chain couples TRBV28 to TRBJ2-7, with 11 nucleotides matching TRBD2. The CDR3 length is 14 residues. Germline assignment: CDR1 MDHEN and CDR2 SYDVKM. Losses at the gene ends were 7 bases for V and 12 bases for J; bases not matched to a gene: 14. The CDR3 protein is CASIPGTSGSWRYF. The CDR3 DNA reads as TGTGCCAGCATTCCCGGGACTAGCGGTTCATGGAGGTACTTC.

This chain links TRBV7-2 with TRBJ1-5, with D tentatively TRBD1 (6 bases). Germline loops: CDR1 SGHTA, CDR2 FQGNSA. V lost 1 base and J lost 6, with 13 bases in between. The CDR3 covers 15 residues. The CDR3 protein is CASSLVSGVGQPQHF. CDR3 nucleotides: TGTGCCAGCAGCTTAGTTTCAGGGGTGGGTCAGCCCCAGCATTTT.

The genes are TRBV5-1 and TRBJ1-2, with 9 bases that match TRBD1. The junction had 12 bases not matched to a gene; V was cut back by 7 bases and J by 8 bases. Germline V gene sequence: CDR1 SGHRS, CDR2 YFSETQ. This CDR3 has 14 amino acids. The CDR3 nucleotides are TGCGCCAGCCGTCTTACAACAGGGGGCGCGGGCTACACCTTC. It specifies CASRLTTGGAGYTF.

The J gene is TRBJ1-1, the V gene TRBV5-1, with D possibly being TRBD1 (6 bases). From germline, CDR1 is SGHRS and CDR2 YFSETQ. V was shortened by 2 bases and J by 4 bases, with 15 bases between the two germline ends. The CDR3 runs 15 residues. CDR3 sequence reads: CASSFNGGGGTEAFF. The CDR3 DNA follows: TGCGCCAGCAGCTTTAACGGGGGAGGGGGCACTGAAGCTTTCTTT.

The J gene is TRBJ1-1, the V gene TRBV12-3 or TRBV12-4, with a tentative D call TRBD1 (5 bases). The V end was cut by 5 bases, the J end by 0 bases, with 7 bases between. This CDR3 is built from 13 residues. The CDR3 bases are TGTGCCAGCAGTATACAGGTGAACACTGAAGCTTTCTTT. It translates to CASSIQVNTEAFF.

The V call is TRBV6-5, the J call TRBJ1-2; 8 nucleotides align to TRBD1. Germline V lookup: CDR1 MNHEY, CDR2 SVGAGI. Trimming took 5 bases from V and 4 from J; bases not matched to a gene: 3. CDR3 length: 13 amino acids. CDR3 bases: TGTGCCAGCAGTCACGGACAGGGCTATGGCTACACCTTC. Its protein is CASSHGQGYGYTF.

This sequence joins TRBV21-1 and TRBJ2-4; TRBD2, as called in the table, went unchecked against the DNA. TRBV21-1 corresponds to a pseudogene. CDR3 length: 17 residues. This CDR3 is CASRIRTVFRAKNIQYF. The DNA for the CDR3 is TGTGCCAGCAGAATCCGAACGGTTTTTCGAGCCAAAAACATTCAGTACTTC.

This chain joins TRBV5-4 and TRBJ2-7; TRBD1 aligns across 7 bases. Germline V gene sequence: CDR1 SGHNT, CDR2 YYREEE (reference sequence). Unmatched junction bases numbered 6, after V lost 4 bases and J lost 2 bases. The CDR3 contains 14 residues. The CDR3: CASSLGTDTYEQYF. The DNA for the CDR3 is TGTGCCAGCAGCCTAGGGACAGATACCTACGAGCAGTACTTC.

On this clone: This sample includes further DNA sequences coding for the same CDR3. The gene calls are TRBV5-1 and TRBJ2-5; D might be TRBD2 (5 bases). Germline CDR1 is SGHRS and CDR2 is YFSETQ. The CDR3 has 14 residues. Trimming shortened V by 0 bases and J by 1 base, and 7 bases separated the two germline ends. CDR3 in amino acids: CASSLGTAQETQYF. CDR3 DNA sequence: TGCGCCAGCAGCTTGGGGACTGCCCAAGAGACCCAGTACTTC.

The chain recombines TRBV5-8 with TRBJ2-4; perhaps TRBD2 as D (5 bases). Germline CDR1 is SGHTS and CDR2 is YDEGEE. This CDR3 contains 14 residues. Trimming took 4 bases from V and 11 from J, leaving 19 bases between them. DNA of the CDR3: TGTGCCAGCAGCGACACTCGGACTGATCGGGTTCAGTACTTC. This codes for CASSDTRTDRVQYF.